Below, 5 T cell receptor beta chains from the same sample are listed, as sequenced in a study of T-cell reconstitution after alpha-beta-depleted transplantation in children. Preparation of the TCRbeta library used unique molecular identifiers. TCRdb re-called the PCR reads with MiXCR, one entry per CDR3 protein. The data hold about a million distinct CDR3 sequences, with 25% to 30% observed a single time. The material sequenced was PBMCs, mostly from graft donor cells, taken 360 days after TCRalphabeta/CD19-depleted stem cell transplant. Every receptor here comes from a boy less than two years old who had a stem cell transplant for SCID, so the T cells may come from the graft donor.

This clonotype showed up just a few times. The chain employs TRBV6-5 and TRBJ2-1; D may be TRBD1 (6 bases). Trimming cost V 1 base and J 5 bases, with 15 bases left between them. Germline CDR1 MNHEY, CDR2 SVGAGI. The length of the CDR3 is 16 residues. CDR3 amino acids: CASSYFRGPTHNEQFF. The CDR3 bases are TGTGCCAGCAGTTACTTCAGGGGTCCCACTCACAATGAGCAGTTCTTC.

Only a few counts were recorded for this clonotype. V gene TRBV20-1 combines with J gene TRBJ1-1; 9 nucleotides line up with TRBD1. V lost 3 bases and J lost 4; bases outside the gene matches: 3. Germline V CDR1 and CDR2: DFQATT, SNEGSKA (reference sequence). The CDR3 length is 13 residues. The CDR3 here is CSARDRGPTEAFF. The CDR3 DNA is TGCAGTGCTAGGGACAGGGGTCCCACTGAAGCTTTCTTT.

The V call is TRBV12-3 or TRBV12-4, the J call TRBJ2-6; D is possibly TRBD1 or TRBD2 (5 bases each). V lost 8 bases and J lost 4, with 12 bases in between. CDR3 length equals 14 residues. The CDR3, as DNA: TGTGCCAGCCGCCCTTGGGGGGGGGCCAACGTCCTGACTTTC. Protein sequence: CASRPWGGANVLTF.

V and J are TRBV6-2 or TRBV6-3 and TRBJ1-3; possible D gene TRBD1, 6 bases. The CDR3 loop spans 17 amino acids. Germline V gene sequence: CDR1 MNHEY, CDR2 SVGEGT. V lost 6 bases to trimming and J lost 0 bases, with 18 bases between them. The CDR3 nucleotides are TGTGCCAGCAGACAAGCGGACAGCTTTATCTCTGGAAACACCATATATTTT. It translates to CASRQADSFISGNTIYF.

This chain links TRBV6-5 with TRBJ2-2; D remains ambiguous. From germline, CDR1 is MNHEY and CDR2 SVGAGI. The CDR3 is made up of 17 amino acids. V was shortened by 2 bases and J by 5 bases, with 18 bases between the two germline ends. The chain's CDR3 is CASSYGGTGVRTGELFF. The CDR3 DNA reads TGTGCCAGCAGTTACGGTGGTACGGGTGTACGAACCGGGGAGCTGTTTTTT.